The clone carrying this TCR beta chain has just a few counts. Its antigen is currently unknown. This CDR3 comprises 12 residues. Looked up from germline, CDR1 is MDHEN and CDR2 is SYDVKM. V lost 3 bases and J 9 bases, leaving 6 bases between the germline ends. TCRdb re-processed the PCR reads through MiXCR. The sample carries 7,300 or so clones, approximately 35% recorded once. No patient received treatment before thyroid surgery. This sample was included in a study of metastatic and nonmetastatic thyroid tumors. Study-level findings and limits: Malignant thyroid tumors reportedly had TCR beta diversity that was significantly higher than in benign nodules, in blood and tumor.

The sequence came from a female donor with papillary thyroid cancer or a benign thyroid nodule (not recorded which). Some clones in this sample may be carry-over from other donors' samples. The V call is TRBV28, the J call TRBJ1-6; no clear D. The source material was adjacent normal tissue. DNA for the CDR3: TGTGCCAGCAGTTTTCAGACTTCACCCCTCCACTTT. This encodes CASSFQTSPLHF.